This entry describes one T cell receptor (gamma chain). Its specificity is not known. TCRdb assigns this DNA the protein of a much larger clone, which departs from its translation at residue 6; this likely reflects a read error, and the protein shown comes from translating the DNA. Flow sorting of PBMC yielded separate Vgamma9/Vdelta2+ and Vdelta2-negative gammadelta T cell populations for bulk repertoire analysis. This entry belongs to a study of γδ T cells in repeated Plasmodium falciparum infection. Study background: Malaria-naive adults were infected with P. falciparum NF54 four times over about 600 days.

TCRdb reapplied CATT to the multiplex PCR reads. The sample consists of approximately 32,000 gamma-chain clones, under 1.5% of them appearing once. There are 13 residues in the CDR3. Germline CDR1 EGSTGY, CDR2 YDSYTSSV. Trimming at V came to 3 bases and at J to 7 bases, leaving 9 bases not matched to a gene. Study results and caveats: In Vdelta2-negative, largely Vdelta1+, gammadelta repertoires, repeated controlled infections appeared to drive clonal selection waves.

Sequences were obtained from gamma-delta T cells from blood. The TCR sequence derives from a pool of human donors (malaria-infected and uninfected, not separated). The chain joins TRGV4 to TRGJ1 or TRGJ2. The J gene, left out of TCRdb, was set here by checking the DNA against germline. This CDR3 reads CATWDPWRYKKLF. The CDR3 bases are TGTGCCACCTGGGATCCGTGGCGGTATAAGAAACTCTTT.